The sequence of this T cell receptor (beta chain) was determined in a study of blood T cell repertoires in COVID-19. As for the study in general: Specimens from acute and convalescent COVID-19 originated in the United States, Italy and Spain. The analysed material was cDNA or gDNA that came from T cells, B-cell-depleted T cells, or PBMCs.

Original processing notes: By means of reference gene primer amplification, nucleated cell counts were estimated. TCRdb's table, derived via immunoSEQ multiplex PCR, lists solely in-frame clones and lacks some. V and J calls and clone size come straight from that table; D and trimming were deduced from the DNA. The table lists about 18,000 clones, around nine tenths of them singletons. This clone was picked up a small number of times. The CDR3 contains 14 residues. Germline V CDR1 and CDR2: MNHEY, SMNVEV (reference sequence). V shed 6 bases and J 8 bases; nucleotides not matched to a gene: 7. J is TRBJ1-6 and V is TRBV27; 7 bases match TRBD1. The TCR originated in a human donor in a cohort sampled during active COVID-19. Sequencing was performed on peripheral blood. The chain's CDR3 is CASSLTGRHSPLHF. The CDR3 DNA follows: TGTGCCAGCAGCTTGACAGGGCGGCATTCACCCCTCCACTTT.